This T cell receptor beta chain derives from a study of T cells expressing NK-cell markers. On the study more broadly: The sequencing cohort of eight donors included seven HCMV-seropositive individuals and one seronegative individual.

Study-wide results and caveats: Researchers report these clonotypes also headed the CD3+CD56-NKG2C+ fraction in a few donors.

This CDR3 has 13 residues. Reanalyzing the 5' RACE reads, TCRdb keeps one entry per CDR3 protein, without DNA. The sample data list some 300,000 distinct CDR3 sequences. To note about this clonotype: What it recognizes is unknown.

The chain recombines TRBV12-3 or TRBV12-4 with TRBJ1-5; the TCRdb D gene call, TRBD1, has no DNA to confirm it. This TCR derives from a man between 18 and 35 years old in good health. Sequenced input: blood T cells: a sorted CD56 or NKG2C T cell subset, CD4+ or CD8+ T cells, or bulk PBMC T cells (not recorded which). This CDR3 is CASSKQVDQPQHF.